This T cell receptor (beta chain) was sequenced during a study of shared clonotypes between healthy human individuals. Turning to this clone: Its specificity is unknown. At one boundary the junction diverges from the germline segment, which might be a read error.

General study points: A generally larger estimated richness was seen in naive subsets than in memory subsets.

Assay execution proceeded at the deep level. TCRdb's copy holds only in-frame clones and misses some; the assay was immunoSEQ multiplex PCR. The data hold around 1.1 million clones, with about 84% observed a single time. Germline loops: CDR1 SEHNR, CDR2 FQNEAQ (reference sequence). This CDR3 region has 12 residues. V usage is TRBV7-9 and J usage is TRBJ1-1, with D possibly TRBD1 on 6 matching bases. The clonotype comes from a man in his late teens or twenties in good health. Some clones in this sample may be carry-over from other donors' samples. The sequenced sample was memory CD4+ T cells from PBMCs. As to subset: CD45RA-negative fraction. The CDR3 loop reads CASSSTGLTVFF. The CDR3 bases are TGTGCCAGCAGCAGCACAGGGTTGACCGTTTTTTTT.